One T cell receptor beta chain is described in this entry. Source study methods: Amplification of reference gene primers provided the estimated nucleated cell counts. Clones were read by immunoSEQ multiplex PCR, and TCRdb kept only the in-frame ones, dropping some. V, J and clone size reflect that table, while D and trimming were determined from the DNA. The sample consists of about 60,000 clones, around 89% of them appearing once. The data belong to a study of blood T cell repertoires in COVID-19. About the study: Samples of COVID-19 (acute and convalescent) were obtained from the United States, Italy and Spain. The cDNA or gDNA used as material had been derived from T cells, B-cell-depleted T cells, or PBMCs.

This clonotype was obtained from a woman aged 60-75 years with active COVID-19. Source material: peripheral blood.

CDR3 amino acids: CASSLVRGGLSSYNEQFF. The CDR3 DNA reads as TGTGCCAGCAGCTTAGTTCGCGGGGGGCTCAGCTCCTACAATGAGCAGTTCTTC. The V call is TRBV11-2, the J call TRBJ2-1; 8 bases align to TRBD2. The CDR3 runs 18 residues. Germline lookup yields CDR1 SGHAT and CDR2 FQNNGV. V shed 1 base and J 0 bases; nucleotides not matched to a gene: 8.